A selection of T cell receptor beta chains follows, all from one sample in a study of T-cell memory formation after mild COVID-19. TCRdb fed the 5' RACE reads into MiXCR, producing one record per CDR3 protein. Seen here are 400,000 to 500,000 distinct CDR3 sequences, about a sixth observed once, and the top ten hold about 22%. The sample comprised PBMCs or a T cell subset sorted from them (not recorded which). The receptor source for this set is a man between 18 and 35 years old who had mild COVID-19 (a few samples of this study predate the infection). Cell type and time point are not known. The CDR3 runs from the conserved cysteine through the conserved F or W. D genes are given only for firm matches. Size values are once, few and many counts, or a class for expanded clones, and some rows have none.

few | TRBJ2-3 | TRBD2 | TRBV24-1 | CATSYGTSGVDTQYF | TGTGCCACCAGTTATGGGACTAGCGGGGTGGATACGCAGTATTTT
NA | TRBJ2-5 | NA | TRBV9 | CASSVGPLGETQYF | TGTGCCAGCAGCGTAGGACCGCTTGGGGAGACCCAGTACTTC
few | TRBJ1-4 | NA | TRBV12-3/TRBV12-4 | CASSSSLNEKLFF | TGTGCCAGCAGTTCCAGCCTTAATGAAAAACTGTTTTTT
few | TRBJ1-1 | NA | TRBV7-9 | CASKSTQASGHMNTEAFF | TGTGCCAGCAAATCAACCCAGGCCTCAGGGCATATGAACACTGAAGCTTTCTTT
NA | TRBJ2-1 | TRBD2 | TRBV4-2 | CASSQDASGGSEQFF | TGTGCCAGCAGCCAAGATGCTAGCGGGGGTAGTGAGCAGTTCTTC
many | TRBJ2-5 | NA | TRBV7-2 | CASSHPPNLGAEETQYF | TGTGCCAGCAGTCACCCCCCCAATCTCGGGGCGGAAGAGACCCAGTACTTC
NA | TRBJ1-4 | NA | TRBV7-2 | CASSLHALEKLFF | TGTGCCAGCAGCTTACACGCGCTTGAAAAACTGTTTTTT
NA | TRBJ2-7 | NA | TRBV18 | CASSPPGFPYEQYF | TGTGCCAGCTCACCCCCGGGATTCCCCTACGAGCAGTACTTC
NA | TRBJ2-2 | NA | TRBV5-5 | CASSLGASNTWELFF | TGTGCCAGCAGCTTGGGGGCTTCGAACACCTGGGAGCTGTTTTTT
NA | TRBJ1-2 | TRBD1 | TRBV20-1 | CSASLASRGDGYTF | TGCAGTGCTAGCCTCGCGAGCAGGGGGGATGGCTACACCTTC
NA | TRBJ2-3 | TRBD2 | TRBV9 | CASSSLAGATDTQYF | TGTGCCAGCAGCTCACTAGCGGGGGCCACAGATACGCAGTATTTT
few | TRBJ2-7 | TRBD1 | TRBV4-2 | CASSQDRTRGRTYEQYF | TGTGCCAGCAGCCAAGATCGTACGAGGGGGCGAACCTACGAGCAGTACTTC
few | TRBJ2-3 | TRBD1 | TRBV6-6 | CASRLTGTGNTDTQYF | TGTGCCAGCAGGCTAACCGGGACAGGGAACACAGATACGCAGTATTTT
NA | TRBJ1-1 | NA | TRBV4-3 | CASSQDPRQGRGAEAFF | TGCGCCAGCAGCCAAGATCCCCGGCAAGGGCGCGGGGCTGAAGCTTTCTTT
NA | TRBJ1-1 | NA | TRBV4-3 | CASSQAQGRGTEAFF | TGCGCCAGCAGCCAAGCTCAGGGGCGCGGGACTGAAGCTTTCTTT
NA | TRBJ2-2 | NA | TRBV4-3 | CASSHETGNTGELFF | TGCGCCAGCAGCCACGAGACAGGGAACACCGGGGAGCTGTTTTTT
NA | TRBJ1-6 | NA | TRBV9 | CASSVSGNSPLHF | TGTGCCAGCAGCGTCTCAGGGAATTCACCCCTCCACTTT
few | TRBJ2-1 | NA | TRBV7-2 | CASSLGGMSSYNEQFF | TGTGCCAGCAGCTTAGGCGGTATGAGCTCCTACAATGAGCAGTTCTTC
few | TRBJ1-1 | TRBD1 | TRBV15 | CATQKARTGGSVTEAFF | TGTGCCACCCAGAAGGCCAGAACAGGGGGGTCGGTCACTGAAGCTTTCTTT
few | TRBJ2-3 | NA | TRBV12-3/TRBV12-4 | CASTRGAETSTDTQYF | TGTGCCAGCACCCGAGGGGCAGAAACTAGCACAGATACGCAGTATTTT
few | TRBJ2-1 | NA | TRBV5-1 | CASASGSMSRGEQFF | TGCGCCAGCGCCTCGGGGTCTATGTCAAGAGGTGAGCAGTTCTTC
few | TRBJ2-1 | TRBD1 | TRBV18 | CASSPSTGGFHNEQFF | TGTGCCAGCTCACCTTCAACAGGGGGTTTCCACAATGAGCAGTTCTTC
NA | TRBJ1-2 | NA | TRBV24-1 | CATSDLGGCGYTF | TGTGCCACCAGTGATTTAGGGGGATGCGGCTACACCTTC
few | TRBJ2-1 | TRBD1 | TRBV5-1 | CASSLQGGSSYNEQFF | TGCGCCAGCAGCTTACAGGGGGGAAGCTCCTACAATGAGCAGTTCTTC
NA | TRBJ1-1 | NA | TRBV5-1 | CASSLATGKVTEAFF | TGCGCCAGCAGCTTGGCCACAGGGAAGGTCACTGAAGCTTTCTTT
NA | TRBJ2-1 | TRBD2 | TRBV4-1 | CASSRPRGEVNEQFF | TGCGCCAGCAGCCGACCTCGGGGGGAGGTCAATGAGCAGTTCTTC
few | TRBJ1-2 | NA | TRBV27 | CASSFFGGSFIYGYTF | TGTGCCAGCAGTTTTTTCGGGGGGTCCTTCATCTATGGCTACACCTTC
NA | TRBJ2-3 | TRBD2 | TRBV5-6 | CASSLRTSGGTDTQYF | TGTGCCAGCAGCCTTAGGACTAGCGGGGGCACAGATACGCAGTATTTT
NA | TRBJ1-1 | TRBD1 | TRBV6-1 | CASSPRDRSYTEAFF | TGTGCCAGCAGTCCCCGGGACAGATCATACACTGAAGCTTTCTTT
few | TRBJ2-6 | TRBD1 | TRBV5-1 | CASREGASGANVLTF | TGCGCCAGCAGAGAGGGGGCGTCTGGGGCCAACGTCCTGACTTTC
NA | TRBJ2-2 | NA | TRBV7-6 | CASSLLGGGPGTLNTGELFF | TGTGCCAGCAGCTTATTAGGTGGCGGACCGGGGACTTTGAACACCGGGGAGCTGTTTTTT
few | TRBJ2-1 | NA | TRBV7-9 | CASSPARGVSYNEQFF | TGTGCCAGCAGCCCAGCCCGAGGGGTCTCCTACAATGAGCAGTTCTTC
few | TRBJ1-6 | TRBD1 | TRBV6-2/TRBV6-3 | CASSPTGNESPLHF | TGTGCCAGCAGTCCGACAGGGAATGAATCACCCCTCCACTTT